These 9 T cell receptor beta chains were all obtained from the same sample, sequenced in a study of shared clonotypes between healthy human individuals. Profiling relied on immunoSEQ multiplex PCR, and the TCRdb table lists in-frame clones only, not all of them. Altogether 2 million to 3 million clones are present, roughly nine tenths being singletons, with the ten largest covering about 0.13%. Material for sequencing was naive CD4+ T cells sorted from blood. Noted subset: CD45RA+ positively selected. Every receptor here comes from a man between 18 and 29 years old in good health.

This CDR3 is CASSPTGLYVGNTEAFF. In DNA, the CDR3 is TGTGCCAGCTCACCAACCGGCTTGTACGTTGGGAACACTGAAGCTTTCTTT. The chain combines TRBV18 with TRBJ1-1; D unresolved. In germline, CDR1 is KGHSH, CDR2 LQKENI. The CDR3 loop spans 17 amino acids. The V and J ends lost 2 bases and 1 base respectively, with 17 bases between them.

This clone was seen a few times. The V and J genes are TRBV27 and TRBJ2-7; no firm D call. CDR1 MNHEY and CDR2 SMNVEV come from the germline V gene (reference sequence). The V gene lost 3 bases and the J gene lost 7 bases, with 7 bases spanning the gap. This CDR3 spans 11 amino acids. Here the CDR3 DNA reads TGTGCCAGCAGTTTGGCCGGGGAGCAGTACTTC. Residues: CASSLAGEQYF.

The chain uses TRBV5-1 and TRBJ2-4; 11 nucleotides match TRBD2. The J segment lost 0 bases and the V segment lost 3 bases, leaving 2 bases of the junction unmatched. Germline lookup yields CDR1 SGHRS and CDR2 YFSETQ. The CDR3 contains 16 residues. CDR3 region: CASSSGLAVAKNIQYF. DNA of the CDR3: TGCGCCAGCAGCTCGGGACTAGCGGTAGCCAAAAACATTCAGTACTTC.

The rearrangement uses TRBV18 and TRBJ2-7; D perhaps matches TRBD2 (5 bases). The CDR3 runs to 14 residues. Germline values: CDR1 KGHSH, CDR2 LQKENI. V was pared by 6 bases and J by 1 base, with 13 bases between. CDR3 in DNA: TGTGCCAGCTCCAAGGGAGCAGGATCCTACGAGCAGTACTTC. The encoded protein is CASSKGAGSYEQYF.

The V call is TRBV5-6, the J call TRBJ2-2; TRBD2 matches 7 bases. The germline V gene encodes CDR1 SGHDT and CDR2 YYEEEE. V lost 2 bases, J lost 7 bases, and 11 bases stayed unmatched. There are 16 residues in the CDR3. The CDR3 DNA follows: TGTGCCAGCAGCTTTTACGGGACTAAGGGGTTCGGGGAGCTGTTTTTT. Translation gives CASSFYGTKGFGELFF. Complete variable domain (other parts from reference TRBV5-6 and TRBJ2-2): DAGVTQSPTHLIKTRGQQVTLRCSPKSGHDTVSWYQQALGQGPQFIFQYYEEEERQRGNFPDRFSGHQFPNYSSELNVNALLLGDSALYLCASSFYGTKGFGELFFGEGSRLTVL.

V gene TRBV5-1 combines with J gene TRBJ2-7; 7 positions match TRBD1. CDR1 and CDR2 (germline): SGHRS, YFSETQ. This CDR3 region has 14 residues. V dropped 5 bases and J dropped 2; count of bases not matched to a gene: 7. This chain's CDR3 is CASRTGQKTYEQYF. CDR3 bases: TGCGCCAGCAGAACGGGACAGAAGACCTACGAGCAGTACTTC.

J is TRBJ1-1 and V is TRBV7-8; D is unresolved. The CDR3 consists of 12 residues. Between the trimmed V and J ends, which lost 2 bases and 4 bases, there was a span of 5 bases. Germline V gives CDR1 SGHVS, CDR2 FQNEAQ. CDR3 sequence: CASSLPTTEAFF. The CDR3 region has the DNA TGTGCCAGCAGCTTACCTACCACTGAAGCTTTCTTT.

The rearrangement uses TRBV19 and TRBJ1-1, with TRBD1 matching over 12 bases. The length of the CDR3 is 18 residues. Germline-derived CDR1 and CDR2 are LNHDA and SQIVND (reference sequence). V was pared by 3 bases and J by 5 bases, with 13 bases of the junction left unmatched. The CDR3: CASSIGTGGKRGRTEAFF. Here the CDR3 DNA reads TGTGCCAGTAGTATCGGGACAGGGGGCAAGAGAGGGAGAACTGAAGCTTTCTTT.

The chain recombines TRBV2 with TRBJ2-7; D remains ambiguous. V was trimmed by 9 bases and J by 6 bases, leaving 12 bases between them. CDR1 SNHLY and CDR2 FYNNEI come from the germline V gene. This CDR3 has 11 residues. As DNA, the CDR3 is TGTGCCAGTTCACAATTGGGCGAGCAGTACTTC. Protein sequence: CASSQLGEQYF.